Described below is a single T cell receptor (beta chain) sequence and its context. This sample is drawn from a study of blood T cell repertoires in COVID-19. Study in general: From the United States, Italy and Spain came samples of acute and convalescent COVID-19.

In the source study's methods: Estimates of nucleated cell counts were drawn from the amplification of reference gene primers. This table comes from immunoSEQ multiplex PCR, and its TCRdb copy is limited to in-frame clones, with some not included. V and J calls and clone size are copied from that table; D and trimming were computed from the DNA. The repertoire has around 250,000 clones, 80% to 90% of them found once; the top ten carry roughly 10%. The sample comprised peripheral blood. The receptor was isolated from a woman in her 70s with COVID-19, enrolled during active disease.

In nucleotides, the CDR3 is TGTGCCAGCAGCCCCCGGGACAGGGGCGGCTACACCTTC. Encoded protein: CASSPRDRGGYTF. J is TRBJ1-2 and V is TRBV3-1 (or the pseudogene TRBV3-2); 10 bases are shared with TRBD1. This CDR3 is 13 amino acids long. Trimming at V came to 4 bases and at J to 8 bases, leaving 4 bases not matched to a gene. Germline CDR1 is LGHDT and CDR2 is YNNKEL (reference sequence).